This passage covers 2 T cell receptor beta chains from one sample sequenced in a study of T-cell memory formation after mild COVID-19. TCRdb itself ran the 5' RACE reads through MiXCR, one entry per CDR3 protein. The table shows around 310,000 distinct CDR3 sequences, with approximately 15% occurring only once. The sequenced sample was PBMCs or a T cell subset sorted from them (not recorded which). Every receptor here comes from a man between 18 and 29 years old who had mild COVID-19 (a few samples of this study predate the infection). Cell type and time point are not known.

At least ten counts were recorded for this clonotype. This chain links TRBV9 with TRBJ2-6, with D unresolved. Germline lookup yields CDR1 SGDLS and CDR2 YYNGEE. CDR3 length: 18 residues. V shed 2 bases and J shed 0 bases, with 15 bases lying between them. The CDR3 nucleotides are TGTGCCAGCAGCGTGCCCTCCTTGACGGGCTCTGGGGCCAACGTCCTGACTTTC. Its translation: CASSVPSLTGSGANVLTF.

The genes are TRBV6-6 and TRBJ2-2, with TRBD1 as a possible D gene (5 bases). This CDR3 comprises 14 residues. Trimming pared 1 base from V and 6 bases from J, leaving 9 bases between. Per germline, CDR1 MNHNY and CDR2 SVGAGI (reference sequence). CDR3: CASSYFQGAGELFF. The CDR3 DNA follows: TGTGCCAGCAGTTACTTCCAGGGTGCCGGGGAGCTGTTTTTT.